A selection of T cell receptor beta chains follows, all from one sample in a study of T-cell reconstitution after alpha-beta-depleted transplantation in children. Via MiXCR, TCRdb re-called the PCR reads, giving one row per CDR3 protein. In the table there are some 120,000 distinct CDR3 sequences, 23% of which are singletons. The input for sequencing was PBMCs, mostly from graft donor cells, taken 180 days after TCRalphabeta/CD19-depleted stem cell transplant. These receptors originate from a male patient aged 2 to 9 who had a stem cell transplant for chronic granulomatous disease, so the T cells may come from the graft donor. The CDR3 runs from the conserved cysteine through the conserved F or W.

V gene,J gene,CDR3 protein
TRBV20-1,TRBJ2-1,CSALAGGPYNEQFF
TRBV12-3/TRBV12-4,TRBJ2-7,CASSLHGAYEQYF
TRBV20-1,TRBJ2-1,CSASDKWDYNEQFF
TRBV27,TRBJ2-2,CASSFQGFNTGELFF
TRBV24-1,TRBJ2-3,CATSVAGATDTQYF
TRBV20-1,TRBJ2-7,CSANPDRDYEQYF
TRBV28,TRBJ2-4,CASSWGDSQYF
TRBV5-1,TRBJ1-2,CASSLVPDREGDGYTF
TRBV20-1,TRBJ2-3,CSASTKQVRITDTQYF
TRBV28,TRBJ2-2,CASSLNTGELFF
TRBV5-1,TRBJ2-7,CASSLAVGPSYEQYF
TRBV28,TRBJ2-1,CASSSLRLAGVYNEQFF
TRBV5-1,TRBJ2-1,CASSFKLAGGSATYNEQFF
TRBV12-3/TRBV12-4,TRBJ2-5,CASSSGGIHWETQYF
TRBV2,TRBJ2-1,CASSESGVAGGSYNEQFF
TRBV12-3/TRBV12-4,TRBJ2-1,CASSPRPGVAGDNEQFF
TRBV5-5,TRBJ2-5,CASTWGGLRETQYF
TRBV7-2,TRBJ2-3,CASSITSGSAADTQYF
TRBV29-1,TRBJ2-3,CSVGGSPGGDTQYF
TRBV20-1,TRBJ2-1,CSARVPLQNSGRRNEQFF
TRBV18,TRBJ2-1,CASSRNRVNEQFF
TRBV12-3/TRBV12-4,TRBJ1-6,CASSSGTGQFPLHF
TRBV25-1,TRBJ2-1,CASQGVWVNEQFF
TRBV6-5,TRBJ2-3,CASSYNTDTQYF
TRBV12-3/TRBV12-4,TRBJ1-6,CASSLWNSPLHF
TRBV7-6,TRBJ1-4,CASSTGQPTYEKLFF
TRBV5-1,TRBJ2-1,CASSFVTGGNNEQFF
TRBV7-8,TRBJ2-6,CASSPFGGTFSSGANVLTF
TRBV5-1,TRBJ2-1,CASSLLGLAFHEQFF
TRBV12-3/TRBV12-4,TRBJ1-4,CASSLLQGRVEKLFF
TRBV7-2,TRBJ1-5,CASSLVVGQDQPQHF
TRBV6-5,TRBJ2-3,CASSYSAGTDTQYF
TRBV6-5,TRBJ1-5,CASSYSLQYSNQPQHF
TRBV12-3/TRBV12-4,TRBJ1-6,CASSNPTGSNSPLHF
TRBV29-1,TRBJ2-7,CSGALQGAGEQYF
TRBV5-1,TRBJ2-7,CASSLGKTSGGYEQYF
TRBV12-3/TRBV12-4,TRBJ2-5,CASSLRTGPSGETQYF
TRBV6-6,TRBJ2-4,CASRGLTWDF
TRBV15,TRBJ2-1,CATSRGPGQGVVEQFF
TRBV29-1,TRBJ2-1,CSAIWDRLNSNEQFF
TRBV30,TRBJ2-3,CAWSVGQGVTDPQYF
TRBV28,TRBJ1-4,CASRLPGGQGLFF
TRBV4-3,TRBJ2-3,CASSQDLGADTQYF
TRBV11-2,TRBJ2-2,CASSPDSTGELFF
TRBV7-2,TRBJ2-7,CASSVTGDTYEQYF
TRBV12-3/TRBV12-4,TRBJ2-4,CASSSLGTGRAKNIQYF
TRBV6-5,TRBJ2-7,CASSYTGASGEQYF
TRBV5-1,TRBJ1-2,CASSGGDSYGYTF